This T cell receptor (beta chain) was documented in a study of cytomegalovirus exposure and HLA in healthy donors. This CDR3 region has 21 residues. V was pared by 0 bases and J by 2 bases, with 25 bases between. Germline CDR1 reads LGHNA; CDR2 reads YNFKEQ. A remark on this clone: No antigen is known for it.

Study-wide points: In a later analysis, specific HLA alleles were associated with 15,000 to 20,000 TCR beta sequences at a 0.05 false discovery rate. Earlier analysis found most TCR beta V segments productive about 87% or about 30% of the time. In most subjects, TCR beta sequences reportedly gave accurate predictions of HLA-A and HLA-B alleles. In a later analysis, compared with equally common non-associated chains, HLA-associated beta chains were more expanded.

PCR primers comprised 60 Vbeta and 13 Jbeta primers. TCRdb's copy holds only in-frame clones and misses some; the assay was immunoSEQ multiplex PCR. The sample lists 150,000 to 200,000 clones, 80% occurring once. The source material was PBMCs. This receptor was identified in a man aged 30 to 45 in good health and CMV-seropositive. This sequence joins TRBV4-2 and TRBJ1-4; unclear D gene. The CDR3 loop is CASSQENGLGLARRTNEKLFF. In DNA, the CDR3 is TGTGCCAGCAGCCAAGAGAACGGACTCGGACTGGCTCGACGGACTAATGAAAAACTGTTTTTT.